This entry concerns a single T cell receptor beta chain. Isolation of CD4+ naive, central memory, regulatory and stem cell-like memory cells was achieved by sorting via CD45RO/CCR7/CD25/CD127/CD95/CD27. Germline values: CDR1 SGHDT, CDR2 YYEEEE. The CDR3 consists of 14 residues. Trimming removed 4 bases from V and 2 bases from J, with 11 bases in between. This sample was included in a study of beta chain features in type 1 diabetes. As for the study in general: There was similarity between patients and healthy donors in age, gender and cell yields.

Reverse transcription of all isolated RNA meant that expressed TCRB transcripts were sequenced. Libraries were prepared by immunoSEQ multiplex PCR; TCRdb keeps only in-frame clonotypes and omits some of them. The sample holds about 900,000 clones, roughly 15% seen once. Material for sequencing was naive CD4+ T cells from blood. The V gene is TRBV5-6, the J gene TRBJ2-3; D remains ambiguous. This receptor was identified in a young woman in good health. The CDR3 region has the DNA TGTGCCAGCAGCACCGGACCTCTCACAGATACGCAGTATTTT. Its protein product is CASSTGPLTDTQYF.